The 19 T cell receptor beta chains below were found in one sample sequenced in a study of blood T cell repertoires in COVID-19. The assay was immunoSEQ multiplex PCR, and TCRdb's table has in-frame clones only and misses some. The data contain about 130,000 clones, 75% to 90% of them singletons. The specimen sequenced was PBMCs or T cells enriched from blood (not recorded which). These receptors were collected from a man over 45 who had recovered from COVID-19.

The rearrangement links TRBV6-2 or TRBV6-3 to TRBJ2-7; possible D gene TRBD1, 6 bases. The CDR3 totals 16 residues. Germline V gene sequence: CDR1 MNHEY, CDR2 SVGEGT. Trimming left V 2 bases short and J 2 bases short, with 16 bases between. CDR3 protein: CASSYPSEGVPYEQYV. CDR3 DNA sequence: TGTGCCAGCAGTTACCCTTCAGAGGGGGTCCCCTACGAGCAGTACGTC.

This sequence joins TRBV7-3 and TRBJ1-6; D is perhaps TRBD1 (5 bases). Germline V gene data show CDR1 as SGHTA and CDR2 as FQGTGA. The CDR3 is made up of 16 amino acids. V lost 3 bases to trimming and J lost 2 bases, with 11 bases between them. The CDR3 region is CASSFGGNPYNSPLHF. CDR3 in DNA: TGTGCCAGCAGCTTCGGGGGGAACCCCTATAATTCACCCCTCCACTTT.

This chain connects TRBV12-3 or TRBV12-4 to TRBJ2-6; D gene uncertain. The CDR3 length is 13 residues. V lost 3 bases and J 9 bases, leaving 9 bases between the germline ends. The CDR3: CASSLSLYNVLTF. CDR3 coding DNA: TGTGCCAGCAGTTTGAGTTTGTACAACGTCCTGACTTTC.

This chain uses TRBV2 with TRBJ2-7; possibly TRBD2 for D (6 bases). Trimming cost V 6 bases and J 2 bases, with 17 bases left between them. Germline V gene sequence: CDR1 SNHLY, CDR2 FYNNEI. This CDR3 region has 15 residues. The chain's CDR3 is CASSGGPGRTYEQYF. The CDR3 nucleotides are TGTGCCAGCAGCGGAGGACCCGGGAGAACCTACGAGCAGTACTTC.

This sequence joins TRBV14 and TRBJ1-4, with D possibly TRBD1 on 5 matching bases. The germline CDR1 and CDR2 sequences are SGHDN and FVKESK. The CDR3 consists of 15 residues. V was trimmed by 1 base and J by 3 bases, leaving 9 bases between them. DNA for the CDR3: TGTGCCAGCAGCCAAGGACAGCGAGCTAATGAAAAACTGTTTTTT. Its protein is CASSQGQRANEKLFF.

This clone was seen more than once but under ten times. This CDR3 is CASSQVSWDRRKYV. CDR3 nucleotide sequence: TGTGCCAGCAGCCAAGTTTCCTGGGACAGGCGAAAGTACGTC. The gene calls are TRBV3-1 (or the pseudogene TRBV3-2) and TRBJ2-7, with TRBD1 matching 8 bases. Germline assignment: CDR1 LGHDT and CDR2 YNNKEL (reference sequence). Trimming removed 1 base from V and 11 bases from J; junction bases left unmatched: 10. The CDR3 extends over 14 amino acids.

The table lists this clone with a few counts. The chain joins TRBV2 to TRBJ1-5, with 8 bases identical to TRBD1. The CDR3 contains 14 residues. Germline CDR1 SNHLY, CDR2 FYNNEI. V gave up 5 bases and J gave up 2 bases; unmatched junction bases: 2. The CDR3 DNA is TGTGCCAGCAGTAAACAGGGGGGCAATCAGCCCCAGCATTTT. Residues: CASSKQGGNQPQHF.

The chain has TRBV9 and TRBJ2-7; 8 bases match TRBD2. After removal of 4 bases from V and 7 bases from J, the junction contained 13 bases not matched to a gene. The CDR3 runs 15 residues. Germline CDR1 SGDLS, CDR2 YYNGEE. CDR3 DNA sequence: TGTGCCAGCAGCTTGAGTAGCGGGGAGCTCGGGGAGCAGTACTTC. Amino acids: CASSLSSGELGEQYF. The full variable domain, rest sourced from reference TRBV9 and TRBJ2-7, is DSGVTQTPKHLITATGQRVTLRCSPRSGDLSVYWYQQSLDQGLQFLIQYYNGEERAKGNILERFSAQQFPDLHSELNLSSLELGDSALYFCASSLSSGELGEQYFGPGTRLTVT.

The chain combines TRBV7-2 with TRBJ1-1, with no clear D. The germline CDR1 and CDR2 sequences are SGHTA and FQGNSA. V was cut by 3 bases and J by 6 bases, with 14 bases left in between. The length of the CDR3 is 14 residues. CDR3 bases: TGTGCCAGCAGCTTTTCCTCGGGGTCCCCTGAAGCTTTCTTT. Encoded protein: CASSFSSGSPEAFF.

This chain joins TRBV7-3 and TRBJ2-3; D is uncertain. Germline loops: CDR1 SGHTA, CDR2 FQGTGA. Deletions cut 1 base from V and 5 bases from J, with 7 bases between. This CDR3 is built from 13 residues. CDR3 coding DNA: TGTGCCAGCAGCTTAAATGTCGTAGATACGCAGTATTTT. Translation: CASSLNVVDTQYF.

The rearrangement links TRBV2 to TRBJ1-4; D perhaps matches TRBD1 (5 bases). CDR3 length: 14 amino acids. V was cut by 7 bases and J by 4 bases, with 13 bases left in between. Germline-derived CDR1 and CDR2 are SNHLY and FYNNEI. The CDR3 here is CASIRGSFNEKLFF. The DNA for the CDR3 is TGTGCCAGCATAAGGGGCAGCTTTAATGAAAAACTGTTTTTT.

The chain is built from TRBV7-2 and TRBJ2-7, with a possible D match to TRBD2 (5 bases). The V end lost 3 bases, the J end lost 2 bases, and 14 bases lay between the germline ends. The CDR3 length is 15 residues. The germline CDR1 and CDR2 sequences are SGHTA and FQGNSA. CDR3 sequence (DNA): TGTGCCAGCAGCTTCGGTATCCGGGAAACCTACGAGCAGTACTTC. It translates to CASSFGIRETYEQYF.

This chain connects TRBV7-9 to TRBJ2-3, with 8 positions matching TRBD2. The CDR3 loop spans 15 amino acids. CDR1 is SEHNR and CDR2 is FQNEAQ in the germline V gene (reference sequence). The V segment lost 3 bases and the J segment 2 bases; nucleotides outside the gene matches: 4. CDR3 loop: CASSFFSGDTDTQYF. The CDR3 DNA reads TGTGCCAGCAGCTTTTTTAGCGGGGACACAGATACGCAGTATTTT.

V gene TRBV7-2 combines with J gene TRBJ2-7; D may be TRBD1 (5 bases). Trimming removed 4 bases at V and 2 bases at J, with 12 bases between. The CDR3 contains 14 residues. The V gene's germline CDR1 is SGHTA and CDR2 FQGNSA. CDR3 residues: CASSWLTAAYEQYF. The CDR3 nucleotides are TGTGCCAGCAGCTGGTTGACAGCCGCCTACGAGCAGTACTTC.

This rearrangement joins TRBV7-2 to TRBJ2-5; maybe TRBD2 (7 bases). CDR3 length equals 14 residues. Germline values: CDR1 SGHTA, CDR2 FQGNSA. Trimming took off 4 bases at V and 1 base at J, with 10 bases between the two ends. CDR3 protein: CASSYRGAQETQYF. Here the CDR3 DNA reads TGTGCCAGCAGCTACCGGGGGGCCCAAGAGACCCAGTACTTC.

The chain combines TRBV18 with TRBJ1-2; TRBD1 matches at 8 bases. The CDR3 has 15 amino acids. CDR1 and CDR2 from the germline V gene are KGHSH and LQKENI. V lost 3 bases to trimming and J lost 3 bases; unmatched junction nucleotides: 6. The CDR3 DNA sequence: TGTGCCAGCTCACCCGGAACGGACAGGGACTATGGCTACACCTTC. Its translation: CASSPGTDRDYGYTF. The full variable domain, with the rest looked up from reference TRBV18 and TRBJ1-2, is NAGVMQNPRHLVRRRGQEARLRCSPMKGHSHVYWYRQLPEEGLKFMVYLQKENIIDESGMPKERFSAEFPKEGPSILRIQQVVRGDSAAYFCASSPGTDRDYGYTFGSGTRLTVV.

The gene calls are TRBV27 and TRBJ2-1, with 10 bases identical to TRBD2. After removal of 5 bases from V and 7 bases from J, the junction contained 5 bases not matched to a gene. This CDR3 region has 14 residues. Germline V gene lookup returns CDR1 MNHEY and CDR2 SMNVEV (reference sequence). CDR3 amino acids: CASSPGLAVNEQFF. The CDR3 DNA reads TGTGCCAGCAGTCCTGGACTAGCGGTTAATGAGCAGTTCTTC.

The gene calls are TRBV4-1 and TRBJ1-1, with 8 bases aligning to TRBD1. The J segment lost 0 bases and the V segment lost 6 bases, leaving 3 bases of the junction unmatched. Germline V gene sequence: CDR1 MGHRA, CDR2 YSYEKL. The CDR3 spans 14 residues. CDR3: CASRLTGVNTEAFF. The CDR3 coding sequence is TGCGCCAGCAGACTGACAGGGGTGAACACTGAAGCTTTCTTT.

This rearrangement joins TRBV2 to TRBJ1-4, with D perhaps TRBD1 (5 bases). From germline, CDR1 is SNHLY and CDR2 FYNNEI. This CDR3 spans 12 amino acids. Trimming cost V 4 bases and J 8 bases, with 8 bases left between them. The CDR3 reads CASSVRGEKLFF. As DNA, the CDR3 is TGTGCCAGCAGTGTTAGGGGAGAAAAACTGTTTTTT.